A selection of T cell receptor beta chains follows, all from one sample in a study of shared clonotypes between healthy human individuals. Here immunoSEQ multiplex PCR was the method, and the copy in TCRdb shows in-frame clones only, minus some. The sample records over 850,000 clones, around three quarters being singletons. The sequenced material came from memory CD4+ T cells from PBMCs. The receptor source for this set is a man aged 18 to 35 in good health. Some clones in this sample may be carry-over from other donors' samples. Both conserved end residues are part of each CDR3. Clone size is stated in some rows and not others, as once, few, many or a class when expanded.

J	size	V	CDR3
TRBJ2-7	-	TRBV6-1	CASSERSGSNEQYF
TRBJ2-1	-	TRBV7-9	CASRKDNYNEQFF
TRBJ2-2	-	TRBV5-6	CASSLWDGDMTGELFF
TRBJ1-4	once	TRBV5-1	CASSLDPPGQGSTNEKLFF
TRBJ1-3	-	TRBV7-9	CASSLTTGALGNTIYF
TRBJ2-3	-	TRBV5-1	CASSDKREGADTQYF
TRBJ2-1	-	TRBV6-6	CASSFGQHTNEQFF
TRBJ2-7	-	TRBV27	CASSSGGRARYEQYF
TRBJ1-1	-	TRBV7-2	CASTKVGRRNTEAFF
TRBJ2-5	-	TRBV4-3	CASSRGQGRQETQYF
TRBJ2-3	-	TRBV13	CASSSRLAPRDTQYF
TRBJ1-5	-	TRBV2	CASSKTGVSSNQPQHF
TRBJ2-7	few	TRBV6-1	CASSADRYSYEQYF
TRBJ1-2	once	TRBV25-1	CASTGTGRIGGYTF
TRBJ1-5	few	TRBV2	CASSERHSDQPQHF
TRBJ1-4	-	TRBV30	CAWSAGPNEKLFF
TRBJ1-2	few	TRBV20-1	CSASKRYGYTF
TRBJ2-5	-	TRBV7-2	CASSLVSTRETQYF
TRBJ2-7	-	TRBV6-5	CASSYSRGSHEQYF
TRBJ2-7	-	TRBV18	CASSPLHSSDRSYEQYF
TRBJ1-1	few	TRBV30	CAWGIGLNTEAFF
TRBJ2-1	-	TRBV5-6	CASTTTTSVYNEQFF
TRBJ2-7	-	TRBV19	CASSPQRDSVWDEQYF
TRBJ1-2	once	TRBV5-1	CASSDQGQGVGYTF
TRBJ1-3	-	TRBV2	CASSDFGGASNTIYF
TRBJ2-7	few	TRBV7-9	CASSLVSGPYEQYF
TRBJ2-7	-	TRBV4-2	CASSQVLTLYEQYF
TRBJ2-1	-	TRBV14	CASSPRLAGEQFF
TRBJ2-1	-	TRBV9	CASSLADSSYNEQFF
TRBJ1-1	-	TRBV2	CASSVRLNTEAFF
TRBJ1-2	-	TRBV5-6	CASSLEGTGHNIYGYTF
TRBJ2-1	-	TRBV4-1	CASSQEGIEQFF
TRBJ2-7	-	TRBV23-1	CASSHGPSSSYEQYF
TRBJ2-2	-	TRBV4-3	CASSRTGELFF
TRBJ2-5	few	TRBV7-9	CAVRLAETQETQYF
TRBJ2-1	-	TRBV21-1	CASSKAANYGLAVNSYNEQFF
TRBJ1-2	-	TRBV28	CASSFPRGGAWGYTF
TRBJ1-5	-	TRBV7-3	CASSRDRGQPQHF
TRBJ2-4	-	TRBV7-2	CASSPLGGVSNIQYF
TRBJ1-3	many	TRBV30	CAWRRDRLHGNTIYF
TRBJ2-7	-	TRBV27	CASSLRTGGPYEQYF